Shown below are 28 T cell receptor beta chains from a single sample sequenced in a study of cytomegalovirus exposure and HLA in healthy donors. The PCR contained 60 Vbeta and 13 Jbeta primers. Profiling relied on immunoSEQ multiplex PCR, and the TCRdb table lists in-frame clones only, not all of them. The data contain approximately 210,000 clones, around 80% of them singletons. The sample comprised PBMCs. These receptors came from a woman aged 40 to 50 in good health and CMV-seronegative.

The CDR3 region is CASSFGQLSGANVLTF. For the CDR3, the DNA is TGCGCCAGCAGCTTCGGACAACTCTCTGGGGCCAACGTCCTGACTTTC. The chain links TRBV5-1 to TRBJ2-6; possible D gene TRBD1, 5 bases. Germline V gene sequence: CDR1 SGHRS, CDR2 YFSETQ. V was trimmed by 2 bases and J by 0 bases, leaving 9 bases between them. The CDR3 runs to 16 residues.

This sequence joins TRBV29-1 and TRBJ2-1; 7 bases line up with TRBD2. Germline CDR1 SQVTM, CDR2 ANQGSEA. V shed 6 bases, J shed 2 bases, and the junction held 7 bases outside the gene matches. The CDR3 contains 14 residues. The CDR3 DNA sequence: TGCAGCGTGAGCTCCGGGACTACCTACAATGAGCAGTTCTTC. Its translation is CSVSSGTTYNEQFF.

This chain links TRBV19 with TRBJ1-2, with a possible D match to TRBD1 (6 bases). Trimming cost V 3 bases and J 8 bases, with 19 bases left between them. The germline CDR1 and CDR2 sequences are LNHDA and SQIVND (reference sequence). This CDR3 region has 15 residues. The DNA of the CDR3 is TGTGCCAGTAGTATCGGCCTAAATCAGGGGAAAGGCTACACCTTC. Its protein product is CASSIGLNQGKGYTF. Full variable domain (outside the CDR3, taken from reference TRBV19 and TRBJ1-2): DGGITQSPKYLFRKEGQNVTLSCEQNLNHDAMYWYRQDPGQGLRLIYYSQIVNDFQKGDIAEGYSVSREKKESFPLTVTSAQKNPTAFYLCASSIGLNQGKGYTFGSGTRLTVV.

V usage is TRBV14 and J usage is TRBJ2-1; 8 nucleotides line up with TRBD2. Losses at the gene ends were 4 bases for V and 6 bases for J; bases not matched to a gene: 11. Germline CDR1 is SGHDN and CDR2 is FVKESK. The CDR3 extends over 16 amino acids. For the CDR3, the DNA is TGTGCCAGCAGCCTCTCCGTGGGAGCGGGGGTCAATGAGCAGTTCTTC. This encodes CASSLSVGAGVNEQFF.

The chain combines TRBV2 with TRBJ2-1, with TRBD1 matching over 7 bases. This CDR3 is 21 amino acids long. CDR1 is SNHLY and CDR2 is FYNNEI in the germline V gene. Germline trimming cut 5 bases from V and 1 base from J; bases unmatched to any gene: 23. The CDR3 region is CASSIPLRDSQELLSYNEQFF. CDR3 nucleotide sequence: TGTGCCAGCAGTATACCACTTCGGGACAGTCAGGAGCTTTTATCCTACAATGAGCAGTTCTTC.

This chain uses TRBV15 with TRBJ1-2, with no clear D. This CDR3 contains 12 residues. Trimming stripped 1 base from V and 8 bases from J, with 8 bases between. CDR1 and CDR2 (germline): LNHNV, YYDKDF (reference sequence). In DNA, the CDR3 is TGTGCCACCAGCAGAGTGGCGGAGGGCTACACCTTC. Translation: CATSRVAEGYTF.

The CDR3 region has the DNA TGTGCCAGCAGCAGGTCCGGGACTAGCGGGAGAGTCGAGCAGTTCTTC. Encoded protein: CASSRSGTSGRVEQFF. This chain links TRBV11-2 with TRBJ2-1; 14 bases are a match to TRBD2. CDR3 size: 16 residues. Germline V CDR1 and CDR2: SGHAT, FQNNGV. The V segment lost 5 bases and the J segment 10 bases; nucleotides outside the gene matches: 10.

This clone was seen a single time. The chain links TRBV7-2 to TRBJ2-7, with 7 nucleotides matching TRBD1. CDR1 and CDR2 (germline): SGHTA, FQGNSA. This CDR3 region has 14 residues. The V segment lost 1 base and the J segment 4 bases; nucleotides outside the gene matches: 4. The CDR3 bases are TGTGCCAGCAGCTTAGGGACAGGCCCGTACGAGCAGTACGTC. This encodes CASSLGTGPYEQYV.

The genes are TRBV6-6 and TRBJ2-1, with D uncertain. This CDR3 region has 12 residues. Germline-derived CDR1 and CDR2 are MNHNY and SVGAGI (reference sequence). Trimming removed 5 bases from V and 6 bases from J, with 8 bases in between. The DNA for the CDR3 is TGTGCCAGCAGTCCCGAGGCCAATGAGCAGTTCTTC. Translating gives CASSPEANEQFF.

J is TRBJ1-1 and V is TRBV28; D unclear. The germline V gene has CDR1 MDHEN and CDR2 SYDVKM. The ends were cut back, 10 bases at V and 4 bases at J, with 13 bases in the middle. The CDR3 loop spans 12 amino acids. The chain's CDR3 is CATRAGFTEAFF. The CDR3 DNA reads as TGTGCCACCCGAGCGGGATTCACTGAAGCTTTCTTT. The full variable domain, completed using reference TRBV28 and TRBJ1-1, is DVKVTQSSRYLVKRTGEKVFLECVQDMDHENMFWYRQDPGLGLRLIYFSYDVKMKEKGDIPEGYSVSREKKERFSLILESASTNQTSMYLCATRAGFTEAFFGQGTRLTVV.

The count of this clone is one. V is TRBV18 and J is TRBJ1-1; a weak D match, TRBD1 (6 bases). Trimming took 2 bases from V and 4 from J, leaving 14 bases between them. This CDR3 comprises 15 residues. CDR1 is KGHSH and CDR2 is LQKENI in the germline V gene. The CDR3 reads CASSPGARGTTEAFF. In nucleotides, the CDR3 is TGTGCCAGCTCACCAGGAGCCAGGGGTACCACTGAAGCTTTCTTT.

Here the CDR3 reads CASSPWSGDSYNEQFF. The CDR3 DNA is TGTGCCAGCAGCCCCTGGAGCGGAGACTCCTACAATGAGCAGTTCTTC. The chain is built from TRBV11-3 and TRBJ2-1; tentatively, D is TRBD2 (5 bases). Trimming stripped 5 bases from V and 0 bases from J, with 14 bases between. The CDR3 is made up of 16 amino acids. Germline V gene lookup returns CDR1 SGHNT and CDR2 YENEEA.

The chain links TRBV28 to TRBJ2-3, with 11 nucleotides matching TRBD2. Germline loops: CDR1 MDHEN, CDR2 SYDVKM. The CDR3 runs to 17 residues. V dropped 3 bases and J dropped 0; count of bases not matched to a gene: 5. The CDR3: CASSFSGRAPSTDTQYF. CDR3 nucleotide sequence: TGTGCCAGCAGTTTTAGCGGGAGGGCCCCTAGCACAGATACGCAGTATTTT.

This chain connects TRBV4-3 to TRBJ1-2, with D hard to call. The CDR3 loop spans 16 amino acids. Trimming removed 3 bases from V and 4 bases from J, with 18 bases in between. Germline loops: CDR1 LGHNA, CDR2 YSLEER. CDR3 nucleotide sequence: TGCGCCAGCAGCCATACTTGGGCCCCGAGCACCTATGGCTACACCTTC. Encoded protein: CASSHTWAPSTYGYTF.

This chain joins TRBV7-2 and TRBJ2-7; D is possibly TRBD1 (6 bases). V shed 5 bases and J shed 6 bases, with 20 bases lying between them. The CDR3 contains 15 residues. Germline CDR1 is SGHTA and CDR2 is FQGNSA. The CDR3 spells CASSPGAWQGGEQYF. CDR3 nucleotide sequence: TGTGCCAGCAGCCCAGGGGCGTGGCAGGGCGGCGAGCAGTACTTC.

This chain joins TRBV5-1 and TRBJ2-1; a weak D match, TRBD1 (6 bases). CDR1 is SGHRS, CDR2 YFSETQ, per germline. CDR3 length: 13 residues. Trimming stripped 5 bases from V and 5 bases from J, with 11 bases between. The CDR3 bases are TGCGCCAGCAGGGACAGACCGGACAATGAGCAGTTCTTC. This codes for CASRDRPDNEQFF. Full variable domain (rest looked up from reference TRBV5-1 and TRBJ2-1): KAGVTQTPRYLIKTRGQQVTLSCSPISGHRSVSWYQQTPGQGLQFLFEYFSETQRNKGNFPGRFSGRQFSNSRSEMNVSTLELGDSALYLCASRDRPDNEQFFGPGTRLTVL.

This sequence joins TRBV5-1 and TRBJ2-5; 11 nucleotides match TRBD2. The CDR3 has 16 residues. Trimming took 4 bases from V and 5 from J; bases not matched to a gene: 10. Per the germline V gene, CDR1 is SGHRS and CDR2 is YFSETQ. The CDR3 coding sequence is TGCGCCAGCAGCCCCGTCCTAGCGGGAGGTGGGGAGACCCAGTACTTC. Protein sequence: CASSPVLAGGGETQYF.

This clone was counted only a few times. The CDR3 DNA follows: TGTGCCAGCAGTCGGACAGGGAAGGAGACCCAGTACTTC. It translates to CASSRTGKETQYF. This chain uses TRBV6-5 with TRBJ2-5; 8 nucleotides align to TRBD1. Trimming took 5 bases from V and 5 from J; bases not matched to a gene: 4. The CDR3 covers 13 residues. The germline V gene encodes CDR1 MNHEY and CDR2 SVGAGI.

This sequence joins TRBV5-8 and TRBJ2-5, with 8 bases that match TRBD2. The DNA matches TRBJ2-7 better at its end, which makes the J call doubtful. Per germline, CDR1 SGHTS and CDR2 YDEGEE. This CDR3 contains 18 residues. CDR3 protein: CASTPPRSTGTRGYEQYF. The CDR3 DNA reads TGTGCCAGCACCCCGCCCCGGTCTACCGGGACTAGAGGGTACGAGCAGTACTTC.

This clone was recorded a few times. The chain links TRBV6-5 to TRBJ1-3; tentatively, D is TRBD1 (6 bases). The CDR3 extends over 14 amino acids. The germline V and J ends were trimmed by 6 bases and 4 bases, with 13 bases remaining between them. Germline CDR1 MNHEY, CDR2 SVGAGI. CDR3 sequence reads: CASSRTGIGNTIYF. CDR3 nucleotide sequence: TGTGCCAGCAGCCGTACAGGGATCGGAAACACCATATATTTT.

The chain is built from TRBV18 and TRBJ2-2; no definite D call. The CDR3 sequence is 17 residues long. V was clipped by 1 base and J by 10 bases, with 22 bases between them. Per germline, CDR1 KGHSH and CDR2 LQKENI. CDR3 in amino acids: CASSPLGSRNTPKELFF. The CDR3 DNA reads TGTGCCAGCTCACCACTCGGTAGCCGAAATACTCCGAAGGAGCTGTTTTTT.

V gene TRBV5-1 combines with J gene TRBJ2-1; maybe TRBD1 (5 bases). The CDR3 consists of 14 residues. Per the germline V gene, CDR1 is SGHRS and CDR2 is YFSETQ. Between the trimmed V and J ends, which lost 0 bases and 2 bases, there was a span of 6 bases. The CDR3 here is CASSLAGPYNEQFF. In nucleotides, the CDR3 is TGCGCCAGCAGCTTGGCAGGGCCCTACAATGAGCAGTTCTTC.

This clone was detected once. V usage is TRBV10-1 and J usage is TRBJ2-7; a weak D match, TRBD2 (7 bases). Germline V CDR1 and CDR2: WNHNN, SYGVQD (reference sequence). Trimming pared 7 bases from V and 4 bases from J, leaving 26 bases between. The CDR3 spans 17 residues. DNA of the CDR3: TGCGCCAGCAATTCCCCGGGGGTAAAAAGGGGGGGTTACGAGCAGTACGTC. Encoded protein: CASNSPGVKRGGYEQYV.

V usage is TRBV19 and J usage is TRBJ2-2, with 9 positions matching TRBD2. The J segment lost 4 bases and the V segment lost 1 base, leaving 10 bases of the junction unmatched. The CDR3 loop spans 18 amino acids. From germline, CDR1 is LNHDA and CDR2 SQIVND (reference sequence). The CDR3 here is CASSIGGGGRAFTGELFF. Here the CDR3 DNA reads TGTGCCAGTAGTATAGGGGGTGGCGGGAGGGCCTTCACCGGGGAGCTGTTTTTT.

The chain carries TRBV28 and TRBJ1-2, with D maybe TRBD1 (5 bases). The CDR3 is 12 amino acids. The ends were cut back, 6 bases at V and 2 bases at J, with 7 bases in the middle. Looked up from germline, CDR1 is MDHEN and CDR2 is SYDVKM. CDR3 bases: TGTGCCAGCAGGGGGCCGAACTATGGCTACACCTTC. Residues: CASRGPNYGYTF.

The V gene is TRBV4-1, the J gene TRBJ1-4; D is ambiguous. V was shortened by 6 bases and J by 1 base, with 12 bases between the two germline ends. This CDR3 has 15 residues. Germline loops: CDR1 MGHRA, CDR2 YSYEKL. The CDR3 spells CASRLLGITNEKLFF. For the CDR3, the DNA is TGCGCCAGCAGGCTACTAGGGATAACTAATGAAAAACTGTTTTTT.

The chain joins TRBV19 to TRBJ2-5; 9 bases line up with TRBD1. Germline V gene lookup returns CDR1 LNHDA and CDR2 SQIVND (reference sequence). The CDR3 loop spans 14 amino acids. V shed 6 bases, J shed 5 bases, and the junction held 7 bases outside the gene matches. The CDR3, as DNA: TGTGCCAGTAGGACAGGGGGTTCCCCCGAGACCCAGTACTTC. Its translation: CASRTGGSPETQYF.

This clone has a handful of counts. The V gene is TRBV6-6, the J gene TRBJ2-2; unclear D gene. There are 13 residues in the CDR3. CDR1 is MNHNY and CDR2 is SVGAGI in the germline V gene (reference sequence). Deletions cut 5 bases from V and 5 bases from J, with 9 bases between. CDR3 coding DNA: TGTGCCAGCAGTCCGGGTCAAACCGGGGAGCTGTTTTTT. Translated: CASSPGQTGELFF.